This T cell receptor beta chain was recovered during a study of OX40 agonist ivuxolimab in advanced cancers. In the study overall: Dosing consisted of intravenous ivuxolimab at 0.01 to 10 mg/kg every 2 weeks. Study-wide findings and caveats: No determination was made of the antigen specificity of the expanded peripheral T cells.

Systemic immunosuppression or autoimmune disease history was grounds to exclude patients. CDR1 SGHTA and CDR2 FQGTGA come from the germline V gene. The V and J ends lost 6 bases and 4 bases respectively, with 21 bases between them. The CDR3 runs 17 residues. Repertoires were generated with immunoSEQ multiplex PCR, while TCRdb's copy carries only in-frame clones and drops some. This table holds about 41,000 clones, around 85% found once. With respect to this clone: Its antigen is not known.

This specimen consisted of CD4+ or CD8+ T cells sorted from blood, obtained in a trial of the OX40 agonist ivuxolimab. The sequence derives from an adult with an advanced solid tumor such as melanoma, head and neck, liver or kidney cancer. The chain uses TRBV7-3 and TRBJ2-2; D may be TRBD2 (7 bases). DNA for the CDR3: TGTGCCAGCAGGGAGCCCTTGGGGGGGCGCGGCACCGGGGAGCTGTTTTTT. Translated, it gives CASREPLGGRGTGELFF.